This T cell receptor (beta chain) originates from a study of T cell changes during pregnancy in multiple sclerosis. The germline V gene has CDR1 SGHDN and CDR2 FVKESK. There are 20 residues in the CDR3. V was pared by 3 bases and J by 4 bases, with 31 bases between. Assay: immunoSEQ multiplex PCR; the TCRdb copy retains only in-frame clones and omits some. The sample holds around 88,000 clones, approximately 91% seen once. The chain recombines TRBV14 with TRBJ2-7; D perhaps matches TRBD2 (8 bases). The specimen comprised peripheral blood, sampled in the first trimester of pregnancy. This receptor was identified in a female donor with multiple sclerosis, enrolled in a pregnancy study. CDR3 sequence: CASSHVQTGAAGVRRYEQYF. The CDR3 bases are TGTGCCAGCAGCCACGTCCAAACAGGGGCAGCGGGAGTTCGCAGGTACGAGCAGTACTTC.